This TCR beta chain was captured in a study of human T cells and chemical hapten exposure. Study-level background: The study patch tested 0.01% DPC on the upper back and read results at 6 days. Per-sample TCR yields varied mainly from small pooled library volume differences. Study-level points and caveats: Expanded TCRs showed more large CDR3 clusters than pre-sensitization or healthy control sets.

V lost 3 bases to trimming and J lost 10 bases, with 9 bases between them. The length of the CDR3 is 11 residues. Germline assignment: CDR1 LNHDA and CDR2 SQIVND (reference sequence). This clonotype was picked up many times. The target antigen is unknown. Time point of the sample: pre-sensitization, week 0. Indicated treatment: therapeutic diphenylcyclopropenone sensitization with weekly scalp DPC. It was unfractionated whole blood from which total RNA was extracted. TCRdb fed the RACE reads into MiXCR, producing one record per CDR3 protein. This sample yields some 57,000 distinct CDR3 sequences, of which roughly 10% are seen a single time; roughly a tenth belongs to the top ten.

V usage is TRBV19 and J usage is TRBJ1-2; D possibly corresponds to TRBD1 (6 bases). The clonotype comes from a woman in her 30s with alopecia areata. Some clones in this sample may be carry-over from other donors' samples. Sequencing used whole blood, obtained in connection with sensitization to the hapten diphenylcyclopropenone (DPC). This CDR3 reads CASSMGHFYTF. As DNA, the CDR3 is TGTGCCAGTAGTATGGGACACTTCTACACCTTC.